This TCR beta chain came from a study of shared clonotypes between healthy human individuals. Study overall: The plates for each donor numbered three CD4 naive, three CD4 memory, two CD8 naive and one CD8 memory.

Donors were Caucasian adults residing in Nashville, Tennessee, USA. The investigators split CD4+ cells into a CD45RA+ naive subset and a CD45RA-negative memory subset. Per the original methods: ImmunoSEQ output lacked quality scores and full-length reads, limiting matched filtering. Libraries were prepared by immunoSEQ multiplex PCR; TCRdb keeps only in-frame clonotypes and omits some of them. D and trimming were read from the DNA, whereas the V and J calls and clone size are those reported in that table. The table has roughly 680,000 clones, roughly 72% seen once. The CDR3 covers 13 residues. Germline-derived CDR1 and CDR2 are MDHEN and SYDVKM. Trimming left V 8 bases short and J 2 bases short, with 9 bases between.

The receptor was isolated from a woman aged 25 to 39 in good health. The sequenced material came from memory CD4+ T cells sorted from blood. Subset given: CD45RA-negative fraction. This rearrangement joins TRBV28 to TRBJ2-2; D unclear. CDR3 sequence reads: CASERVNTGELFF. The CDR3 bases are TGTGCCAGCGAGCGCGTCAACACCGGGGAGCTGTTTTTT.